These 23 T cell receptor beta chains share one sample of origin, sequenced in a study of shared clonotypes between healthy human individuals (TCRdb year 2020). Libraries were prepared through the immunoSEQ multiplex PCR assay. TCRdb's version of the immuneACCESS table is confined to in-frame rearrangements and falls short of the full clone set. An unresolved V gene accounts for under half of the shortfall where checked; the remainder is of unknown origin. The sample records around 330,000 clones, around 74% of which are singletons. 10% of the sample is in the top ten clones. The sample was memory CD4+ T cells sorted from blood. Interpreted using the paper, the cell subset or site label stands for: CD45RA-negative fraction. The receptors derive from a man aged 25 to 40 in good health.

The chain uses TRBV18 and TRBJ2-7, with D unresolved. Germline loops: CDR1 KGHSH, CDR2 LQKENI. The CDR3 is 11 amino acids. Trimming stripped 6 bases from V and 7 bases from J, with 10 bases between. CDR3 loop: CASSLSMEQYF. The CDR3 DNA follows: TGTGCCAGCTCGCTTAGTATGGAGCAGTACTTC.

This rearrangement joins TRBV5-4 to TRBJ2-3; D could derive from TRBD1 or TRBD2 (6 bases each). The germline V and J ends were trimmed by 0 bases and 1 base, with 12 bases remaining between them. CDR1 and CDR2 (germline): SGHNT, YYREEE (reference sequence). The CDR3 is 16 amino acids. DNA for the CDR3: TGTGCCAGCAGCTTGGCTGGGGGGCGCGGCACAGATACGCAGTATTTT. This sequence encodes CASSLAGGRGTDTQYF.

The gene calls are TRBV5-6 and TRBJ2-1, with 12 bases lining up with TRBD2. CDR3 length: 17 amino acids. Germline trimming cut 6 bases from V and 6 bases from J; bases unmatched to any gene: 13. Germline V gene lookup returns CDR1 SGHDT and CDR2 YYEEEE. The CDR3 spells CASNTLGRLAGVNEQFF. The DNA of the CDR3 is TGTGCCAGCAACACGCTTGGGAGACTAGCGGGAGTCAATGAGCAGTTCTTC.

The chain is built from TRBV27 and TRBJ2-2; TRBD2 might be the D (7 bases). Germline V gives CDR1 MNHEY, CDR2 SMNVEV (reference sequence). Trimming shortened V by 2 bases and J by 8 bases, and 15 bases separated the two germline ends. The CDR3 extends over 15 amino acids. The CDR3 region has the DNA TGTGCCAGCAGTTTAAGGCGAGCGGGGACAGGGGAGCTGTTTTTT. Amino acids: CASSLRRAGTGELFF.

This clone was recorded only once. The same CDR3 can be traced to other DNA sequences in this sample. V and J are TRBV5-1 and TRBJ1-1; D is possibly TRBD1 (6 bases). The CDR3 totals 14 residues. V lost 1 base and J lost 5, with 12 bases in between. CDR1 SGHRS and CDR2 YFSETQ come from the germline V gene. The DNA of the CDR3 is TGCGCCAGCAGCTTGAGTGGGGGGCTGACTGAAGCTTTCTTT. Translating it yields CASSLSGGLTEAFF. Filled out from reference TRBV5-1 and TRBJ1-1, the complete variable domain reads KAGVTQTPRYLIKTRGQQVTLSCSPISGHRSVSWYQQTPGQGLQFLFEYFSETQRNKGNFPGRFSGRQFSNSRSEMNVSTLELGDSALYLCASSLSGGLTEAFFGQGTRLTVV.

The V call is TRBV7-2, the J call TRBJ2-5; 9 bases fit TRBD2. Trimming at V came to 3 bases and at J to 5 bases, leaving 4 bases not matched to a gene. CDR3 length equals 14 residues. The germline gives CDR1 SGHTA, CDR2 FQGNSA. The CDR3 sequence: CASSFQRGVETQYF. CDR3 in DNA: TGTGCCAGCAGCTTCCAGCGGGGGGTGGAGACCCAGTACTTC.

CDR3 DNA sequence: TGTGCCAGCAGACAGTTTAGCAATCAGCCCCAGCATTTT. Residues: CASRQFSNQPQHF. The chain carries TRBV2 and TRBJ1-5; D unresolved. Trimming took off 6 bases at V and 0 bases at J, with 6 bases between the two ends. Per the germline V gene, CDR1 is SNHLY and CDR2 is FYNNEI. The CDR3 is 13 residues long.

The table lists this clone with many counts. The chain joins TRBV5-1 to TRBJ2-7, with D maybe TRBD2 (7 bases). Germline CDR1 is SGHRS and CDR2 is YFSETQ. Trimming cost V 4 bases and J 1 base, with 15 bases left between them. CDR3 length equals 15 residues. The CDR3 protein is CASSGSGGRSYEQYF. Written as DNA, the CDR3 is TGCGCCAGCAGCGGTTCGGGGGGCAGATCCTACGAGCAGTACTTC.

In DNA, the CDR3 is TGTGCCAGCAGTTTGTGGAAGACTTCTGAAGCTTTCTTT. Amino acid sequence: CASSLWKTSEAFF. The chain recombines TRBV27 with TRBJ1-1; no reliable D call. Germline V CDR1 and CDR2: MNHEY, SMNVEV (reference sequence). Deletions cut 3 bases from V and 6 bases from J, with 11 bases between. There are 13 residues in the CDR3.

This clone was picked up a small number of times. This chain connects TRBV7-2 to TRBJ2-7; the D gene could be TRBD1 or TRBD2 (5 bases each). V dropped 1 base and J dropped 2 bases, with 6 bases sitting between them. The length of the CDR3 is 13 residues. The V gene's germline CDR1 is SGHTA and CDR2 FQGNSA. The CDR3: CASSLGGTYEQYF. The CDR3 bases are TGTGCCAGCAGCTTAGGGGGGACCTACGAGCAGTACTTC.

The V call is TRBV14, the J call TRBJ2-7; 7 bases map to TRBD1. With 4 bases clipped from V and 4 bases from J, the junction kept 7 bases outside the gene matches. Germline lookup yields CDR1 SGHDN and CDR2 FVKESK. The CDR3 totals 14 residues. The CDR3, as DNA: TGTGCCAGCAGCCGTGACAGGGTAAGGTACGAGCAGTACTTC. The encoded protein is CASSRDRVRYEQYF.

This clone was counted a single time. CDR3 loop: CASSLSWGRTEAFF. The CDR3 DNA is TGTGCCAGCAGTTTATCTTGGGGGCGGACTGAAGCTTTCTTT. This chain joins TRBV27 and TRBJ1-1; a weak D match, TRBD1 (6 bases). Looked up from germline, CDR1 is MNHEY and CDR2 is SMNVEV (reference sequence). V lost 0 bases, J lost 5 bases, and 10 bases lay in between. The CDR3 runs 14 residues.

V is TRBV25-1 and J is TRBJ2-3; D possibly corresponds to TRBD1 (6 bases). Trimming removed 2 bases from V and 0 bases from J, with 9 bases in between. Germline CDR1 reads MGHDK; CDR2 reads SYGVNS. The CDR3 contains 15 residues. The CDR3 bases are TGTGCCAGCAGTGAAACAGGACAGAGCACAGATACGCAGTATTTT. Protein product: CASSETGQSTDTQYF.

The J gene is TRBJ2-2, the V gene TRBV6-6, with unresolved D. This CDR3 region has 14 residues. Trimming stripped 4 bases from V and 0 bases from J, with 6 bases between. CDR1 MNHNY and CDR2 SVGAGI come from the germline V gene (reference sequence). The CDR3 sequence is CASSSYANTGELFF. Written as DNA, the CDR3 is TGTGCCAGCAGTTCATACGCGAACACCGGGGAGCTGTTTTTT.

As for this clone: Within the sample, other DNA sequences also encode this same CDR3. This chain joins TRBV27 and TRBJ1-1; a possible D gene is TRBD1 (6 bases). Germline-derived CDR1 and CDR2 are MNHEY and SMNVEV (reference sequence). The CDR3 has 13 residues. Trimming left V 6 bases short and J 6 bases short, with 14 bases between. The CDR3 here is CASSLGGLAEAFF. CDR3 sequence (DNA): TGTGCCAGCAGCTTGGGGGGGCTCGCTGAAGCTTTCTTT.

V and J are TRBV6-1 and TRBJ2-5, with 7 positions matching TRBD2. The CDR3 runs to 14 residues. The germline CDR1 and CDR2 sequences are MNHNS and SASEGT. With V trimmed by 5 bases and J by 7 bases, 10 bases remained unmatched. The CDR3 bases are TGTGCCAGCAGTTGGACTAACGGGGAGGGGACCCAGTACTTC. Amino acids: CASSWTNGEGTQYF.

This chain links TRBV9 with TRBJ1-1; D perhaps matches TRBD1 (6 bases). V was pared by 2 bases and J by 1 base, with 12 bases between. There are 15 residues in the CDR3. Germline CDR1 and CDR2: SGDLS and YYNGEE. CDR3 in DNA: TGTGCCAGCAGCGTTTACAGGGTTCGGAACACTGAAGCTTTCTTT. It specifies CASSVYRVRNTEAFF.

This rearrangement joins TRBV5-4 to TRBJ2-2; perhaps TRBD1 as D (6 bases). There are 14 residues in the CDR3. Germline CDR1 reads SGHNT; CDR2 reads YYREEE (reference sequence). Trimming took off 2 bases at V and 4 bases at J, with 9 bases between the two ends. This CDR3 is CASSLQGRTGELFF. CDR3 nucleotides: TGTGCCAGCAGCTTACAGGGACGCACCGGGGAGCTGTTTTTT.

With regard to this clone: This sample also contains other DNA sequences that code for the same CDR3. The chain links TRBV2 to TRBJ2-2; TRBD1 agrees at 8 bases. The germline V gene encodes CDR1 SNHLY and CDR2 FYNNEI. There are 15 residues in the CDR3. Unmatched junction bases numbered 7, after V lost 5 bases and J lost 5 bases. The CDR3 region is CASSPGQGGTGELFF. The CDR3 DNA reads TGTGCCAGCAGTCCCGGACAGGGTGGGACCGGGGAGCTGTTTTTT.

With respect to this clone: This same CDR3 is encoded by further DNA sequences in the sample. The CDR3 protein is CSVGSGANVLTF. CDR3 bases: TGCAGCGTTGGAAGTGGGGCCAACGTCCTGACTTTC. The J gene is TRBJ2-6, the V gene TRBV29-1, with unresolved D. Trimming removed 4 bases at V and 3 bases at J, with 4 bases between. The germline CDR1 and CDR2 sequences are SQVTM and ANQGSEA. CDR3 length: 12 residues.

The chain combines TRBV27 with TRBJ2-5, with TRBD2 identical over 7 bases. Germline V gene sequence: CDR1 MNHEY, CDR2 SMNVEV (reference sequence). Unmatched junction bases numbered 5, after V lost 2 bases and J lost 5 bases. The CDR3 runs 14 residues. DNA for the CDR3: TGTGCCAGCAGTTTAGTCGGGGGAGGGGAGACCCAGTACTTC. It specifies CASSLVGGGETQYF.

This clone was observed once. The chain couples TRBV5-1 to TRBJ1-2, with 7 bases matching TRBD1. This CDR3 is built from 14 residues. Trimming took 4 bases from V and 4 from J; bases not matched to a gene: 7. Germline V gives CDR1 SGHRS, CDR2 YFSETQ. The DNA for the CDR3 is TGCGCCAGCAGCCTGGAGGGACAGAGCTATGGCTACACCTTC. This translates into CASSLEGQSYGYTF.

Only a few counts were recorded for this clone. This CDR3 is CASSLSRSTDTQYF. DNA for the CDR3: TGTGCCAGCAGCTTATCCCGGTCCACAGATACGCAGTATTTT. V usage is TRBV7-2 and J usage is TRBJ2-3; D gene uncertain. The V end was cut by 2 bases, the J end by 2 bases, with 8 bases between. CDR3 size: 14 residues. The germline V gene encodes CDR1 SGHTA and CDR2 FQGNSA.